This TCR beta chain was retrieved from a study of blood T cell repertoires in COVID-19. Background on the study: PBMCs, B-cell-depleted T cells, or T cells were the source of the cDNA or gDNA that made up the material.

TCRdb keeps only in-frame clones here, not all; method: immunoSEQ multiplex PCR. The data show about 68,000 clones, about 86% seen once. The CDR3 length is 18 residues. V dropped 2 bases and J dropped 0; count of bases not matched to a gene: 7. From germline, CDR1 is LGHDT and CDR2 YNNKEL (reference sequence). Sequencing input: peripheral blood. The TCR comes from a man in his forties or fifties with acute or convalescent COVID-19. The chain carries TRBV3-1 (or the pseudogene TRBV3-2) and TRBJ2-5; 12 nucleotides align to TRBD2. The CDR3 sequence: CASSQPLGLAGYQETQYF. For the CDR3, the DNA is TGTGCCAGCAGCCAACCTTTGGGACTAGCGGGTTACCAAGAGACCCAGTACTTC.